Here is one T cell receptor (beta chain) with its context. Antigen unknown. This specimen comes from a study of T cells after posttransplantation cyclophosphamide. The study's findings and limits: TRB overlap between skin or GI tissue T cells and blood was limited. Donor-recipient repertoire similarity was low at 1-2 months, rising over year one.

Methotrexate plus calcineurin inhibitor accompanied controls' myeloablative marrow transplants; sampling was 1 year later. Germline V gives CDR1 MNHNY, CDR2 SVGAGI (reference sequence). This CDR3 region has 14 residues. The J segment lost 6 bases and the V segment lost 3 bases, leaving 4 bases of the junction unmatched. Some clones are missing from TCRdb's copy, which holds only in-frame ones; the method was immunoSEQ multiplex PCR. The data hold 15,000 to 20,000 clones, with roughly 91% observed a single time. This clonotype originated in a male patient between 45 and 59 years old who received an allogeneic stem cell transplant from an unrelated donor, was CMV-positive, and had chronic GVHD only. Some T cells may be graft donor cells. The V call is TRBV6-6, the J call TRBJ2-2, with 7 nucleotides matching TRBD1. Sequencing used PBMCs, obtained after an allogeneic stem cell transplant with a calcineurin inhibitor and methotrexate. The CDR3 reads CASSYYQGAGELFF. The CDR3 bases are TGTGCCAGCAGTTATTACCAGGGGGCCGGGGAGCTGTTTTTT.